One sample yielded the 2 T cell receptor beta chains listed below, sequenced in a study of OX40 agonist ivuxolimab in advanced cancers. Produced via immunoSEQ multiplex PCR; TCRdb's table is partial and in-frame only. The sample yields about 48,000 clones, 83% seen once. The source material was CD4+ or CD8+ T cells sorted from blood, sampled in a trial of the OX40 agonist ivuxolimab. The receptors stem from an adult with an advanced solid tumor such as melanoma, head and neck, liver or kidney cancer.

This clone appeared a few times. The V gene is TRBV9, the J gene TRBJ2-2; 8 bases agree with TRBD2. V dropped 6 bases and J dropped 2; count of bases not matched to a gene: 15. Germline V CDR1 and CDR2: SGDLS, YYNGEE. This CDR3 spans 18 amino acids. As DNA, the CDR3 is TGTGCCAGCACCACTTTAAGCGGGGGCATCCTCAACACCGGGGAGCTGTTTTTT. As protein: CASTTLSGGILNTGELFF.

The rearrangement links TRBV9 to TRBJ2-3, with 10 nucleotides matching TRBD2. The germline CDR1 and CDR2 sequences are SGDLS and YYNGEE. This CDR3 has 13 residues. J gave up 5 bases and V 8 bases, and 5 bases lay outside the gene matches. The CDR3 sequence is CASGQRGGDTQYF. As DNA, the CDR3 is TGTGCCAGTGGCCAGCGGGGGGGAGATACGCAGTATTTT. The entire variable domain, with the rest obtained from reference TRBV9 and TRBJ2-3, is as follows: DSGVTQTPKHLITATGQRVTLRCSPRSGDLSVYWYQQSLDQGLQFLIQYYNGEERAKGNILERFSAQQFPDLHSELNLSSLELGDSALYFCASGQRGGDTQYFGPGTRLTVL.